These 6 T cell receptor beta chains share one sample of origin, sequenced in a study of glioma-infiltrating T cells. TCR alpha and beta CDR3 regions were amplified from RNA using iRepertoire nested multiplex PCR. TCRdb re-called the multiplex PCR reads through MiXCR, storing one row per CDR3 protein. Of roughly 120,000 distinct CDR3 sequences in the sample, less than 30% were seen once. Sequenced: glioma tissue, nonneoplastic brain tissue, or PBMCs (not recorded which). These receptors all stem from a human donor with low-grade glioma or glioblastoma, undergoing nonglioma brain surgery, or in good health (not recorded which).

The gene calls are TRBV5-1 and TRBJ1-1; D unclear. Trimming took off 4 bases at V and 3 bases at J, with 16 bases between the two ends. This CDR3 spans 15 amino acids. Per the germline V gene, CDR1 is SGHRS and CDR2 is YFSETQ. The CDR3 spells CASSGELRGYTEAFF. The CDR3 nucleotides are TGCGCCAGCAGCGGGGAGTTAAGAGGGTACACTGAAGCTTTCTTT.

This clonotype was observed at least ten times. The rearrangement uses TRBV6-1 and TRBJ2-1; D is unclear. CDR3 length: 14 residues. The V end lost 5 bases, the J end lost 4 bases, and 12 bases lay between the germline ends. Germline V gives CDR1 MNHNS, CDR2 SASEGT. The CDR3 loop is CASSPGSLYNEQFF. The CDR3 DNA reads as TGTGCCAGCAGTCCCGGCAGCCTTTACAATGAGCAGTTCTTC.

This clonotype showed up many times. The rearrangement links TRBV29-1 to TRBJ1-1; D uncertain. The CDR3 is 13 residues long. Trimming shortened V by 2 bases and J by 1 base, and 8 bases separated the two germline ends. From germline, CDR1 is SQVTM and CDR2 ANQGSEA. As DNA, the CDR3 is TGCAGCGTTGAAAAGACCAGGAACACTGAAGCTTTCTTT. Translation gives CSVEKTRNTEAFF.

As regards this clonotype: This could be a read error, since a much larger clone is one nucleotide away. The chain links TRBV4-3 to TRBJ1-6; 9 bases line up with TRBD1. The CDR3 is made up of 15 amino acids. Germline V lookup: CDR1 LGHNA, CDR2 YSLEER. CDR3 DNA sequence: TGCGCCAGCAGCCTTCTGACAGGGGGAAGGTCACCCCCCCACTTT. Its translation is CASSLLTGGRSPPHF.

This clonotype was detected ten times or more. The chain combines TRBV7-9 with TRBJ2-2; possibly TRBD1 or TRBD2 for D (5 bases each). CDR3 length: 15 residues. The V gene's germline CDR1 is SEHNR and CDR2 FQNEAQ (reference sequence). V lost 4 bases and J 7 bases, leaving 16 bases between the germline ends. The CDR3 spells CASSSWDLILGELFF. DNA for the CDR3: TGTGCCAGCAGCTCCTGGGACCTAATCCTCGGGGAGCTGTTTTTT.

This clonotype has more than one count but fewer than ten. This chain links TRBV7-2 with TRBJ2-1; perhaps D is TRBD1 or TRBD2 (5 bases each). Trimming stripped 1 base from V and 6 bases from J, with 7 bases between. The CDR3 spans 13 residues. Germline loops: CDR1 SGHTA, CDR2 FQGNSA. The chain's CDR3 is CASSLGGANEQFF. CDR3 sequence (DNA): TGTGCCAGCAGCTTAGGAGGGGCCAATGAGCAGTTCTTC.